This T cell receptor (beta chain) was retrieved from a study of cytomegalovirus exposure and HLA in healthy donors. Findings of the study overall: Associated with cytomegalovirus, according to the listing, were around 160 TCR beta chains. Donors belonging to an Asian-associated ancestry cluster reportedly showed fewer N-insertions in productive TCRs than the approximately 690-donor mean, according to what a later analysis found.

Details on this clone: The antigen remains undetermined.

The germline V gene has CDR1 SGHDN and CDR2 FVKESK. The J segment lost 4 bases and the V segment lost 2 bases, leaving 4 bases of the junction unmatched. The CDR3 sequence is 15 residues long. In the PCR, 60 Vbeta and 13 Jbeta primers were used. The assay was immunoSEQ multiplex PCR, and TCRdb's table has in-frame clones only and misses some. The top ten clones hold 3% to 3.5% of a sample with roughly 90,000 clones, roughly four fifths of them seen once. This chain uses TRBV14 with TRBJ2-1; 8 bases align to TRBD2. This TCR was recovered from a man aged 30 to 45 in good health and CMV-seropositive. The sequenced sample was PBMCs. The CDR3 nucleotides are TGTGCCAGCAGCCAAATTAGCGGGAAATACAATGAGCAGTTCTTC. It yields the protein CASSQISGKYNEQFF.